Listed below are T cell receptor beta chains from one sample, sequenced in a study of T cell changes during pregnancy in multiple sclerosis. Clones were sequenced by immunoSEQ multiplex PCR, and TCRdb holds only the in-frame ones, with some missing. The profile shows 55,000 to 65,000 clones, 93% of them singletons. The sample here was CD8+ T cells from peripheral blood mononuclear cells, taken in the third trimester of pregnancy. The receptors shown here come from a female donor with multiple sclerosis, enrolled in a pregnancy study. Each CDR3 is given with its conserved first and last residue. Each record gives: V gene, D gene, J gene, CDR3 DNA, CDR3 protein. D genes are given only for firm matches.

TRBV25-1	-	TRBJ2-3	TGTGCCAGCAGTGAGTTAGCTTTCGGGGGAGATACGCAGTATTTT	CASSELAFGGDTQYF
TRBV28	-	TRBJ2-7	TGTGCCAGCGTGTGGGACACTAGATACGAGCAGTACTTC	CASVWDTRYEQYF
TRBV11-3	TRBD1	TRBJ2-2	TGTGCCAGCAGCTACGACAGGGGGGGCCTTCTGAACACCGGGGAGCTGTTTTTT	CASSYDRGGLLNTGELFF
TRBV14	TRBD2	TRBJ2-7	TGTGCCAGCAGCCAGGCTAGCGGGTACGAGCAGTACTTC	CASSQASGYEQYF
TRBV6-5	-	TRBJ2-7	TGTGCCAGCAGCAGCCCTCGGACAGGGAGGGACGAGCAGTACTTC	CASSSPRTGRDEQYF
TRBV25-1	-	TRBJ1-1	TGTGCCAGCAGAGCCGGGACTGCCCTTGGGCACACTGAAGCTTTCTTT	CASRAGTALGHTEAFF
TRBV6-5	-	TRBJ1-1	TGTGCCAGCAGTCTCAACATGAACACTGAAGCTTTCTTT	CASSLNMNTEAFF
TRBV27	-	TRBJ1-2	TGTGCCAGCAGTCAAATGAAACAGGTCGACTATGGCTACACCTTC	CASSQMKQVDYGYTF
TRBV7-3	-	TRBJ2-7	TGTGCCAGCAGCTTGGGACATGGTTACGAGCAGTACTTC	CASSLGHGYEQYF
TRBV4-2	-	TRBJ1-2	TGTGCCAGCAGCCTCAACGAGGGTAGTATGTACTACACCTTC	CASSLNEGSMYYTF
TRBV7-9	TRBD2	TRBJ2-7	TGTGCCAGCAGCTTAGACCGGGGTAGCGGGAGGAGGGACGAGCAGTACTTC	CASSLDRGSGRRDEQYF
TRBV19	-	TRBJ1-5	TGTGCCAGTAACTCCTGGGGCGACAGCAATCAGCCCCAGCATTTT	CASNSWGDSNQPQHF
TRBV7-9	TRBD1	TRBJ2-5	TGTGCCAGCAGCCCCGGGACAGGGAGTTTGGAGACCCAGTACTTC	CASSPGTGSLETQYF
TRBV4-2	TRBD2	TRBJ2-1	TGTGCCAGCACCCCCTCCAGCGGGGTTTACAATGAGCAGTTCTTC	CASTPSSGVYNEQFF
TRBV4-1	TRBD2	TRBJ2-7	TGCGCCAGCAGCCAGGTCGTAGGGACTAGGAACGAGCAGTACTTC	CASSQVVGTRNEQYF
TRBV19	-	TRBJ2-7	TGTGCCAGTAGTATGGCCGGCCCCCCGGGGGTCTACGAGCAGTACTTC	CASSMAGPPGVYEQYF
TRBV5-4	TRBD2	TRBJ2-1	TGTGCCAGCAGCTTCCCCGGGACTAGCGGGACTGAGCAGTTCTTC	CASSFPGTSGTEQFF
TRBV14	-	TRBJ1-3	TGTGCCAGCAGCCCCCCGGGGGACTCTGGAAACACCATATATTTT	CASSPPGDSGNTIYF
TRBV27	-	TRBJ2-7	TGTGCCAGCAGTTTACGGGCAGGGAATGAGCAGTACTTC	CASSLRAGNEQYF
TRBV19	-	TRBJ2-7	TGTGCCAGTAGACCCGCGACGGGGTCTTACGAGCAGTACTTC	CASRPATGSYEQYF